The following is a TCR beta chain sequence with its context. In germline, CDR1 is SEHNR, CDR2 FQNEAQ (reference sequence). The CDR3 length is 14 residues. The germline V and J ends were trimmed by 5 bases and 9 bases, with 17 bases remaining between them. Produced via immunoSEQ multiplex PCR; TCRdb's table is partial and in-frame only. The table records around 79,000 clones, just under 85% of them present only once. The data are from a study of PD-L1 blockade in urothelial cancer. Study summary: In terms of prior chemotherapy, patients had received 0 to 3 regimens. Analyses used blood from 3 weeks (second dose) and 6 weeks after treatment start. A median blood sample held around 130,000 T cells and approximately 83,000 unique TCRs.

The time point is: pretreatment peripheral blood. This receptor was obtained from a man aged 35 to 55 with urothelial cancer. This material consisted of PBMCs, taken around atezolizumab (anti-PD-L1) treatment. The chain joins TRBV7-9 to TRBJ2-1; D is uncertain. As DNA, the CDR3 is TGTGCCAGCAGCCCCTCGTTTAGTAACGCTGAGCAGTTCTTC. It specifies CASSPSFSNAEQFF.